Sequencing of this T cell receptor beta chain was carried out in a study of control samples from healthy donors and cancer patients. The CDR3 length is 19 residues. Losses at the gene ends were 3 bases for V and 0 bases for J; bases not matched to a gene: 11. Germline V gene sequence: CDR1 MNHEY, CDR2 SMNVEV (reference sequence). Using immunoSEQ multiplex PCR, the repertoire was profiled, and TCRdb retains in-frame clones only, with some absent. The sample lists roughly 150,000 clones, 80% to 95% occurring once. The rearrangement links TRBV27 to TRBJ2-1; 10 bases agree with TRBD2. Input material: blood. This sequence was found in a young man in good health. CDR3 amino acids: CASSLWVAGGQSSYNEQFF. The CDR3 nucleotides read TGTGCCAGCAGTTTGTGGGTAGCGGGAGGCCAGAGCTCCTACAATGAGCAGTTCTTC.